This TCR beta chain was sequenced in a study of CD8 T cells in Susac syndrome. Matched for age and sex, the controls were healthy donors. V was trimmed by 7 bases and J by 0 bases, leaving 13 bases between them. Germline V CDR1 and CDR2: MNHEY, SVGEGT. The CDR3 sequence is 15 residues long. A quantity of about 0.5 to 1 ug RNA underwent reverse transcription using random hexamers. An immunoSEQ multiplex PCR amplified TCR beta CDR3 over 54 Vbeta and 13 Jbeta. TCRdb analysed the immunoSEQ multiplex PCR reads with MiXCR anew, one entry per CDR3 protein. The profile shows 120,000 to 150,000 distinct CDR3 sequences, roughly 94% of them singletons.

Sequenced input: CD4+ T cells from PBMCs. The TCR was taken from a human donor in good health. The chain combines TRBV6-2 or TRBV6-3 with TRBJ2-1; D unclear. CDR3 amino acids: CASTKNTLSYNEQFF. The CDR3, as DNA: TGTGCCAGCACTAAAAACACGCTCTCCTACAATGAGCAGTTCTTC.